A selection of T cell receptor beta chains follows, all from one sample in a study of T cell responses to AZD1222 COVID-19 vaccine. TCRdb's table, derived via immunoSEQ multiplex PCR, lists solely in-frame clones and lacks some. The sample lists around 200,000 clones; 90% to 95% were seen once. Sample: peripheral blood, taken on day 0 of AZD1222 vaccination. The receptor set was obtained from an adult in good health. CDR3s leave out the opening cysteine and the closing phenylalanine or tryptophan. Each record gives: V gene, J gene, CDR3 protein.

>TRBV11-2|TRBJ2-7
ASRPTGGQPTEQY
>TRBV11-2|TRBJ2-7
ASSTRAGDLLWQY
>TRBV4-1|TRBJ1-1
ASSHGAGEAF
>TRBV10-2|TRBJ2-7
ASTRDRASYEQY
>TRBV6-1|TRBJ1-1
ASSETGTNTEAF
>TRBV12-5|TRBJ2-1
ASGLALGGGGDEQF
>TRBV5-1|TRBJ2-7
ASSLDLEQY
>TRBV6-5|TRBJ1-2
ASSRGGRGYT
>TRBV5-1|TRBJ1-1
ASSVGTLDTEAF
>TRBV3-1/TRBV3-2|TRBJ2-7
ASSVYYEQY
>TRBV19|TRBJ2-1
ASKRDRGMDEQF
>TRBV6-5|TRBJ1-5
ASRSLNQPQH
>TRBV5-6|TRBJ1-3
ASSPNRGSGNTIY
>TRBV19|TRBJ1-2
ASSIPRQAGIYGYT
>TRBV7-2|TRBJ2-7
ASKHRGVAYEQY
>TRBV5-6|TRBJ2-1
ASRGRGNNEQF
>TRBV6-5|TRBJ2-1
ASRLAGAGNEQF
>TRBV2|TRBJ1-5
ASSAKENSNQPQH
>TRBV5-8|TRBJ1-1
ASSLAMGGLGTEAF
>TRBV2|TRBJ2-7
ASSARVESYEQY
>TRBV19|TRBJ1-3
ASSIVSGSDTIY
>TRBV19|TRBJ1-1
ASSMPQGFAEAF
>TRBV19|TRBJ1-1
ASKSTGPGNTEAF
>TRBV28|TRBJ1-1
ASSLQALQAF
>TRBV6-5|TRBJ2-7
ASRRSLGSYEQY
>TRBV24-1|TRBJ2-6
ATSDLMEGTNVLT
>TRBV7-2|TRBJ2-3
ASSLDASTDTQY